A selection of T cell receptor beta chains follows, all from one sample in a study of blood T cell repertoires in COVID-19. The method was immunoSEQ multiplex PCR; TCRdb's version includes in-frame clones alone and lacks a portion of them. The data show tens of thousands of clones, 82% seen once. Sequenced input: peripheral blood. The receptor source for this set is a woman aged 55 to 70 with acute or convalescent COVID-19. CDR3s include the opening cysteine and the closing phenylalanine or tryptophan. D genes are given only for firm matches. A clone size is listed for some rows: how often the clone was seen (once, few, many), or a class if it is expanded.

CDR3 protein,CDR3 DNA,D gene,clone size,J gene,V gene
CASSIWQGAGEQYF,TGTGCCAGTAGTATTTGGCAGGGGGCGGGGGAGCAGTACTTC,TRBD1,-,TRBJ2-7,TRBV19
CASSLVGGRRQPQHF,TGTGCCAGCAGTTTAGTTGGGGGCCGACGTCAGCCCCAGCATTTT,-,-,TRBJ1-5,TRBV28
CASSEALRSSGGQYF,TGTGCCAGCAGTGAAGCGCTTCGATCTAGCGGCGGGCAGTACTTC,TRBD2,-,TRBJ2-7,TRBV2
CASKIATEVPGANVLTF,TGTGCCAGTAAAATTGCTACAGAAGTACCTGGGGCCAACGTCCTGACTTTC,-,-,TRBJ2-6,TRBV19
CASSSGGGALYGYTF,TGTGCCAGCAGCTCGGGAGGGGGCGCCCTCTATGGCTACACCTTC,TRBD1,-,TRBJ1-2,TRBV7-2
CATSRKIRDRGSEQYF,TGTGCCACCAGCAGAAAGATCCGGGACAGGGGGTCAGAGCAGTACTTC,TRBD1,-,TRBJ2-7,TRBV15
CASGGWRLRRGEQFF,TGTGCCAGTGGGGGGTGGAGGCTCCGACGGGGAGAGCAGTTCTTC,-,-,TRBJ2-1,TRBV21-1
CASRGRDRPYGYTF,TGTGCCAGCAGGGGACGGGACAGACCCTATGGCTACACCTTC,TRBD1,-,TRBJ1-2,TRBV2
CASSPQGTGTQYF,TGTGCCAGCAGCCCCCAGGGGACCGGGACCCAGTACTTC,-,-,TRBJ2-5,TRBV5-4
CASSIADGNTIYF,TGTGCCAGCAGTATAGCCGATGGAAACACCATATATTTT,-,-,TRBJ1-3,TRBV6-2/TRBV6-3
CASSGEGRGRNEKLFF,TGTGCCAGCAGCGGGGAGGGTCGCGGACGAAATGAAAAACTGTTTTTT,-,-,TRBJ1-4,TRBV9
CSASQPGRGGELFF,TGCAGTGCTAGTCAGCCAGGAAGGGGCGGGGAGCTGTTTTTT,-,-,TRBJ2-2,TRBV20-1
CASYPRGTNYGYTF,TGTGCCAGCTATCCGCGGGGGACAAACTATGGCTACACCTTC,-,-,TRBJ1-2,TRBV27
CATSRDHGRAFF,TGTGCCACCAGCAGAGATCACGGGAGGGCTTTCTTT,-,once,TRBJ1-1,TRBV15
CASSLGSFGANQPQHF,TGTGCCAGCAGTTTAGGGTCCTTTGGGGCGAATCAGCCCCAGCATTTT,-,-,TRBJ1-5,TRBV28
CASSLSASSYEQYF,TGTGCCAGCAGCTTATCTGCTAGCTCCTACGAGCAGTACTTC,-,few,TRBJ2-7,TRBV7-8
CAISESSPGLEQYF,TGTGCCATCAGTGAGTCGTCGCCAGGGCTCGAGCAGTACTTC,-,once,TRBJ2-7,TRBV10-3
CASNPSGGEKLFF,TGTGCCAGCAACCCGTCAGGGGGCGAAAAACTGTTTTTT,TRBD1,-,TRBJ1-4,TRBV7-9
CASSPGQIFNYEQYF,TGTGCCAGCAGCCCGGGACAGATTTTTAACTACGAGCAGTACTTC,TRBD1,few,TRBJ2-7,TRBV5-8
CASSLVRGSSYEQYF,TGTGCCAGCAGCTTAGTTAGGGGCAGTTCCTACGAGCAGTACTTC,-,once,TRBJ2-7,TRBV11-2
CASSISRHLNTEAFF,TGTGCCAGTAGTATCTCCAGGCACCTGAACACTGAAGCTTTCTTT,-,-,TRBJ1-1,TRBV19
CASSLRETSGFNEQFF,TGCGCCAGCAGCTTGAGGGAGACTAGCGGGTTCAATGAGCAGTTCTTC,TRBD2,-,TRBJ2-1,TRBV5-1
CASGGDRVTNYEQYF,TGTGCCAGCGGGGGGGACAGGGTAACTAACTACGAGCAGTACTTC,TRBD1,-,TRBJ2-7,TRBV2
CASSFGQGIVNTEAFF,TGTGCCAGCAGCTTCGGACAGGGTATAGTGAACACTGAAGCTTTCTTT,TRBD1,-,TRBJ1-1,TRBV5-5
CASSRSGTEYNEQFF,TGTGCCAGCAGCCGCTCCGGGACAGAGTACAATGAGCAGTTCTTC,TRBD1,-,TRBJ2-1,TRBV4-2
CASSFPTGGNQPQHF,TGTGCCAGCAGTTTCCCGACAGGGGGCAATCAGCCCCAGCATTTT,TRBD1,-,TRBJ1-5,TRBV28
CASSAHLEGEQFF,TGTGCCAGCAGCGCCCATTTAGAGGGTGAGCAGTTCTTC,-,-,TRBJ2-1,TRBV7-3
CASSDRTGGGQPQHF,TGTGCCAGCAGTGACCGGACAGGGGGAGGTCAGCCCCAGCATTTT,TRBD1,-,TRBJ1-5,TRBV2
CASSLGQADTEAFF,TGCGCCAGCAGCTTGGGACAGGCGGACACTGAAGCTTTCTTT,-,-,TRBJ1-1,TRBV5-1
CSVATSAGASGNTIYF,TGCAGCGTTGCCACCTCCGCAGGGGCCTCTGGAAACACCATATATTTT,-,-,TRBJ1-3,TRBV29-1
CASSALADFTDTQYF,TGCGCCAGCAGCGCTCTAGCGGACTTCACAGATACGCAGTATTTT,TRBD2,-,TRBJ2-3,TRBV5-1
CASSPGTGNINGYTF,TGTGCCAGCAGTCCCGGGACAGGGAACATCAATGGCTACACCTTC,TRBD1,-,TRBJ1-2,TRBV6-5
CASSQVGASGANVLTF,TGTGCCAGCAGCCAAGTGGGAGCTTCTGGGGCCAACGTCCTGACTTTC,-,-,TRBJ2-6,TRBV4-2
CASSLTGLGTDTQYF,TGTGCCAGCAGTCTGACAGGGTTGGGCACAGATACGCAGTATTTT,TRBD1,-,TRBJ2-3,TRBV2
CASSPVREYEQYF,TGTGCCAGCTCACCAGTGCGAGAATACGAGCAGTACTTC,-,-,TRBJ2-7,TRBV18
CASSFPGTGVSYEQYF,TGTGCCAGCAGCTTCCCCGGGACAGGGGTTTCCTACGAGCAGTACTTC,TRBD1,few,TRBJ2-7,TRBV7-8
CASKTGGNYGYTF,TGTGCCAGCAAGACAGGGGGGAACTATGGCTACACCTTC,TRBD1,few,TRBJ1-2,TRBV12-3/TRBV12-4
CASSKGGHFNQPQHF,TGTGCCAGCAGCAAAGGGGGACACTTCAATCAGCCCCAGCATTTT,-,-,TRBJ1-5,TRBV3-1/TRBV3-2
CASRYRGAGADTQYF,TGTGCCAGCAGATATCGGGGGGCCGGCGCAGATACGCAGTATTTT,-,-,TRBJ2-3,TRBV5-4
CASNSRYNEQFF,TGTGCCAGCAATTCCAGATACAATGAGCAGTTCTTC,-,-,TRBJ2-1,TRBV2
CASSQVASGSAYEQYF,TGTGCCAGCAGCCAAGTGGCTAGCGGGAGTGCGTACGAGCAGTACTTC,TRBD2,few,TRBJ2-7,TRBV4-2
CASKPGGAGNTIYF,TGTGCCAGCAAACCAGGGGGAGCTGGAAACACCATATATTTT,TRBD1,-,TRBJ1-3,TRBV28
CASSLRGQGEGYTF,TGTGCCAGCAGTTTAAGGGGACAGGGGGAAGGCTACACCTTC,TRBD1,-,TRBJ1-2,TRBV28
CASSQDGRGSTDTQYF,TGTGCCAGCAGCCAAGACGGCCGGGGGAGCACAGATACGCAGTATTTT,-,-,TRBJ2-3,TRBV3-1/TRBV3-2
CASSILGRGRGNTEAFF,TGTGCCAGTAGTATATTGGGCAGGGGGCGCGGGAACACTGAAGCTTTCTTT,TRBD1,-,TRBJ1-1,TRBV19
CASSPASGRGTGELFF,TGTGCCAGCTCACCGGCCAGCGGGAGAGGCACCGGGGAGCTGTTTTTT,TRBD2,-,TRBJ2-2,TRBV18
CASSQIQNTEAFF,TGTGCCAGCAGCCAAATCCAGAACACTGAAGCTTTCTTT,-,-,TRBJ1-1,TRBV14